Described below is a single T cell receptor (beta chain) sequence and its context. Its specificity is not known. Germline assignment: CDR1 GTSNPN and CDR2 SVGIG (reference sequence). The CDR3 loop spans 18 amino acids. After removal of 3 bases from V and 3 bases from J, the junction contained 15 bases not matched to a gene. Sequencing used immunoSEQ multiplex PCR; TCRdb keeps in-frame clones, though not all of them. The table shows tens of thousands of clones, with more than 70% occurring only once. This sample is drawn from a study of T cell responses to AZD1222 COVID-19 vaccine. Findings and caveats of the study: The sample set comprised mostly white British donors with more females, and clonal diversity was possibly underestimated. CD4 TCRs covered the whole spike, strongest at regions 160-218 and 743-854. No repertoire was sampled before or during the peak T cell response, only after it. Only five or six AZD1222 recipients were seropositive at baseline.

This chain connects TRBV30 to TRBJ1-3, with 9 bases matching TRBD1. The sample here was peripheral blood, taken on day 0 of AZD1222 vaccination. The receptor was isolated from an adult in good health. The CDR3 bases are TGTGCCTGGAGCGAAACGTCGACAGGGGGAGTGAGTGGAAACACCATATATTTT. Translation: CAWSETSTGGVSGNTIYF.